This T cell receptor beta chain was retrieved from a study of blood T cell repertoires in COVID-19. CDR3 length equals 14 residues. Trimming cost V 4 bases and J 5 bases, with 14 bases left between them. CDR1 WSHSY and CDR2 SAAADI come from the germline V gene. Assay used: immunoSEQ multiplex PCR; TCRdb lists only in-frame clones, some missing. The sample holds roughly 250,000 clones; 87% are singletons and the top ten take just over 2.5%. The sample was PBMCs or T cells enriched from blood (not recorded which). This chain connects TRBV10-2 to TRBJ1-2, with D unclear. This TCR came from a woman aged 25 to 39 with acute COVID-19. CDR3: CASSVGGTGYGYTF. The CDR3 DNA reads TGCGCCAGCAGTGTAGGCGGAACCGGGTATGGCTACACCTTC.